This entry describes one T cell receptor beta chain. Its antigen target is currently unknown. Per-base quality was not reported, and no clone a single base away is much larger than it. This sample stems from a study of memory B cells and T cells in multiple sclerosis (dated by TCRdb to 2017 to 2018). A note on the overall study: TCR beta repertoires of autoproliferating peripheral T cells were compared with the TCR beta repertoires of brain lesion-infiltrating T cells in multiple sclerosis patients. A couple of multiple sclerosis patients were included in the TCR sequencing because brain lesions obtained at autopsy or brain-infiltrating cells obtained from biopsy were available for them.

General study outcomes and caveats: Clone-set sizes differed between compartments, which influenced counts of shared clonotypes and required normalization.

After stimulus-free culture of CFSE-labeled PBMCs, the autoproliferating (CFSEdim) and non-proliferating (CFSEhi) T cell fractions were sequenced separately. In total, 40 million to 65 million CFSE-labeled PBMCs were cultured without stimulus for roughly 7 days, after which replicate wells were pooled. PBMCs were labeled with about 0.54 uM CFSE and cultured without exogenous stimuli in serum-free AIM-V medium. PBMCs were isolated by Ficoll density gradient centrifugation and were cryopreserved before use. Using a FACSAria III, live 7-AAD-negative cells were sorted, then washed with PBS and stored frozen at -80 degrees C as dry pellets. V sheds 5 bases and J sheds 8 bases, leaving 19 bases between their ends. The germline V gene encodes CDR1 WNHNN and CDR2 SYGVQD (reference sequence). The CDR3 runs 15 amino acids, cysteine and phenylalanine included. The entry retains the CDR3 DNA only, 45 bases that are in frame from base 1.

The immunoSEQ Platform was used to amplify TCRbeta CDR3 regions from extracted genomic DNA. Multiplex PCR, high-throughput sequencing and a vendor bioinformatics pipeline were brought together in the immunoSEQ assay. The study's own analysis went as follows. Non-productive sequences and CDR3s shorter than 4 amino acids were removed, and clonotype frequencies were recalculated per sample. In immunoSEQ Analyzer 2.0, a clonotype counted as shared when the CDR3 amino acid, V gene and J gene sequences were identical. Repertoire overlap was normalized by dividing shared clonotype counts by the product of both clone-set sizes, with the result scaled by 1000 into arbitrary units. As stored in TCRdb, this immuneACCESS dataset retains in-frame rearrangements with V and J assigned. A fraction of the clones does not appear; measured against another copy, unresolved V genes explain less than half of the discrepancy, and the remainder lacks a known reason. V and J calls and clone size are those listed in that table; D and trimming were worked out from the DNA. Here the sample has around 50,000 clones; roughly four fifths occur a single time. More than 0.95% of the sample lies in the top ten.

The rearranged chain carries TRBV10-1 and TRBJ2-1; the D gene is possibly TRBD2, with 5 bases matching. Sequenced input: PBMCs from blood kept in culture. This TCR was sampled from a human donor with multiple sclerosis. The CDR3 corresponds to CASSPGSPAAYEQFF. The DNA is as follows: TGCGCCAGCAGTCCGGGGTCGCCCGCCGCATATGAGCAGTTCTTC.